This TCR beta chain was retrieved from a study of blood T cell repertoires in COVID-19 (TCRdb year 2020). Regarding the complete study: Samples covering the acute and convalescent phases of COVID-19 were provided by collaborators in the United States, Italy and Spain. Samples came from the ongoing ImmuneRACE study (first 160 participants) plus 1,254 subjects from 6 global collaborators. A de-identified subject ID, COVID-19 status, age in years and sex were almost always included in the sample metadata. HLA class I and class II types, where available, came from metadata supplied by the sample provider rather than from assay-based typing. The repertoires were released in a freely available public database meant as a resource for research on the immune response to SARS-CoV-2. The prospective study material was composed of cDNA or gDNA derived from T cells, B-cell-depleted T cells, or PBMCs. The dataset comprised deeply sampled blood TCRbeta repertoires from subjects exposed to, actively infected with, or recovered from COVID-19. Beyond this particular receptor, the publication reports: Clinical and demographic metadata were provided uncurated, with the amount varying by source and participant.

TCRbeta CDR3 regions were amplified from genomic DNA using the immunoSEQ Assay, a bias-controlled multiplex PCR. Per the original workflow: Nucleated cell counts per sample were estimated from amplification of reference gene primers within the assay. To quantify the absolute abundance of each unique TCRbeta CDR3 rearrangement, sequence reads were collapsed and filtered. For each sample, productive Simpson clonality was calculated by taking the square root of Simpson's diversity index across productive rearrangements. The immuneACCESS repertoire file appears here via TCRdb, limited to in-frame rearrangements. These files lack a portion of the clones; in checked studies, under half of the deficit traces to unresolved V genes, and the cause of the others is not known. V and J calls and clone size follow that table, whereas D and trimming were derived from the DNA. For this sample there are 75,000 to 90,000 clones; around 90% appear just once. The ten top clones hold around 7.3% of the sample.

This clone was picked up one time. The antigen it recognizes is unknown. No clone much larger than this one lies a single base away; base qualities are absent. Whole blood was collected in K2EDTA tubes by collaborating institutions according to the institutions' own protocols. For TCRbeta analysis, collaborator samples were shipped as frozen whole blood, as isolated PBMCs, or as DNA extracted from either sample type. Measured from the cysteine to the phenylalanine, the CDR3 is 15 residues long. CDR3 DNA is the only sequence kept; it has 45 bases, read in frame from the first base. Unmatched junction bases come to 9, with V trimmed by 5 bases and J by 7 bases. Via the germline V gene, CDR1 is SNHLY and CDR2 FYNNEI.

The receptor was isolated from an elderly man with active or convalescent COVID-19. The V and J segments used are TRBV2 and TRBJ1-2; 11 of the junction bases match TRBD1. The sequencing input was peripheral blood. CDR3 region: CASSSLRDRGFGYTF. The DNA sequence is given as TGTGCCAGCAGTTCGCTCCGGGACAGGGGGTTTGGCTACACCTTC.